This TCR beta chain was identified in a study of metastatic and nonmetastatic thyroid tumors. Study-wide context: Patients with malignant and benign thyroid disease provided blood and tumor or nodule tissue, whose repertoires were compared.

This clone was picked up many times. TCRdb reprocessed the PCR reads using MiXCR. Of fewer than 50,000 clones listed, approximately 15% are singletons. No patient had received any treatment before thyroid surgery. Germline CDR1 and CDR2: KGHDR and SFDVKD. Losses at the gene ends were 11 bases for V and 1 base for J; bases not matched to a gene: 7. CDR3 length: 13 amino acids. Source material: blood. The chain carries TRBV24-1 and TRBJ2-7; 7 nucleotides match TRBD1. The clonotype originates from a female donor with papillary thyroid cancer or a benign thyroid nodule (not recorded which). Some clones in this sample may be carry-over from other donors' samples. This CDR3 is CAIGPGQSYEQYF. The CDR3, as DNA: TGTGCCATTGGGCCGGGACAGTCCTACGAGCAGTACTTC.